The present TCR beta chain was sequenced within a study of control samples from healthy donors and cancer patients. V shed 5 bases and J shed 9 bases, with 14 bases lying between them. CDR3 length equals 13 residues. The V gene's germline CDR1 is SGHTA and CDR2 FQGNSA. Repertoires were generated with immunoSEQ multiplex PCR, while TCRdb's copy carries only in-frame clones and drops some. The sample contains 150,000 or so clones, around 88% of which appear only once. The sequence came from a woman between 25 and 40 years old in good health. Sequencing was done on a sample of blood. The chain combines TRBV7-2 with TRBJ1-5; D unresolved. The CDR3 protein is CASSGTGWGPQHF. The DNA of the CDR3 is TGTGCCAGCAGCGGCACCGGGTGGGGGCCCCAGCATTTT.